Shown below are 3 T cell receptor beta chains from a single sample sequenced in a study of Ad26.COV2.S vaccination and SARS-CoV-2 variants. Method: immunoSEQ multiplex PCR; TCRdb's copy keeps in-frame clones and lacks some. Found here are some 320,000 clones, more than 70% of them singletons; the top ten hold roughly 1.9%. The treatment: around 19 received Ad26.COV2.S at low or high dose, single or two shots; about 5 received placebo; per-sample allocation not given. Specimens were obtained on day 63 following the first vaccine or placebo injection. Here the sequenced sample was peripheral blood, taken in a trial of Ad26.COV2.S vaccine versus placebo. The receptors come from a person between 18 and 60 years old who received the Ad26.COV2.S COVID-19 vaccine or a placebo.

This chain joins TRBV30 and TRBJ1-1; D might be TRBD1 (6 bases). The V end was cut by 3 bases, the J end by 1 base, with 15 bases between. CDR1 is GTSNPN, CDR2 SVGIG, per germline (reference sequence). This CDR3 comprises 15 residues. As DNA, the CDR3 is TGTGCCTGGAGACTTCTGGACAGACAGAACACTGAAGCTTTCTTT. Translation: CAWRLLDRQNTEAFF. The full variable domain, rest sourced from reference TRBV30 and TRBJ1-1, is SQTIHQWPATLVQPVGSPLSLECTVEGTSNPNLYWYRQAAGRGLQLLFYSVGIGQISSEVPQNLSASRPQDRQFILSSKKLLLSDSGFYLCAWRLLDRQNTEAFFGQGTRLTVV.

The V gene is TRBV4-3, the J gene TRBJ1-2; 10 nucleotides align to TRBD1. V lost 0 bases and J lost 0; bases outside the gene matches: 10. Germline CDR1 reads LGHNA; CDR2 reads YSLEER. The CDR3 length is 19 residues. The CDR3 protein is CASSQDLWDRGTTNYGYTF. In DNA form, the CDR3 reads TGCGCCAGCAGCCAAGATCTGTGGGACAGGGGTACCACTAACTATGGCTACACCTTC.

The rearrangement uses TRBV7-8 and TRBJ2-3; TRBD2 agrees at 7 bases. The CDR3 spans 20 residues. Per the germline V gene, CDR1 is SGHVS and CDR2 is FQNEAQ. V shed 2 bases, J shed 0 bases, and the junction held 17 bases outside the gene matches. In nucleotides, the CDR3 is TGTGCCAGCAGCTTAATCCGCTTCGCGGGGGTCCGATCTAGCACAGATACGCAGTATTTT. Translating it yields CASSLIRFAGVRSSTDTQYF.